The sequence of this T cell receptor (beta chain) was determined in a study of cytomegalovirus exposure and HLA in healthy donors. The study's findings and limits: Later analysis showed most CMV-associated TCR beta chains appearing HLA-restricted. In an earlier analysis, in about 530 donors, most V segments appeared productive either ~87% or ~30% of the time. An analysis was carried out later, and it reportedly showed fewer N-insertions in an Asian-associated ancestry cluster than the approximately 670-donor mean. The study recorded about 150 TCR beta chains that were cytomegalovirus-associated.

V shed 4 bases and J shed 0 bases, with 10 bases lying between them. The CDR3 loop spans 15 amino acids. CDR1 is SGHTS, CDR2 YDEGEE, per germline. The PCR was carried out with 60 Vbeta primers and 13 Jbeta primers. The repertoire was sequenced with immunoSEQ multiplex PCR; TCRdb's copy has only in-frame clones and lacks some. The data show about 120,000 clones, roughly 79% seen once. About this clone itself: Its antigen is currently unknown.

Sequenced material: PBMCs. The sequence came from a woman aged 35 to 49 in good health and CMV-seronegative. The V gene is TRBV5-8, the J gene TRBJ1-4; D remains unclear. The CDR3 DNA follows: TGTGCCAGCAGCCCGCCGTTAGCAACTAATGAAAAACTGTTTTTT. Protein: CASSPPLATNEKLFF.